One and the same sample provided the 6 T cell receptor beta chains below, sequenced in a study of PD-1 blockade in classical Hodgkin lymphoma. All trial patients relapsed after autologous stem cell transplantation. Generated by immunoSEQ multiplex PCR, the TCRdb table keeps only in-frame clones and is missing some. The sample has about 15,000 clones, over 60% seen once; the top ten hold about 10%. The specimen was peripheral blood mononuclear cells (PBMCs), collected at baseline. Source of these receptors: a human donor with classical Hodgkin lymphoma.

On this clone: The same CDR3 is also encoded by other DNA sequences in this sample. The V call is TRBV6-4, the J call TRBJ2-1; D possibly uses TRBD1 or TRBD2 (5 bases each). The germline V gene has CDR1 MRHNA and CDR2 SNTAGT. The length of the CDR3 is 13 residues. The ends were cut back, 0 bases at V and 10 bases at J, with 10 bases in the middle. For the CDR3, the DNA is TGTGCCAGCAGTGACTCGATCGGGGACGAGCAGTTCTTC. Encoded protein: CASSDSIGDEQFF.

This clone occurred once. The chain uses TRBV15 and TRBJ2-7; D remains ambiguous. The CDR3 is 14 residues long. V lost 0 bases, J lost 2 bases, and 8 bases lay in between. Germline V CDR1 and CDR2: LNHNV, YYDKDF (reference sequence). The CDR3 protein is CATSREGIPYEQYF. In DNA form, the CDR3 reads TGTGCCACCAGCAGAGAAGGGATACCCTACGAGCAGTACTTC.

The rearrangement joins TRBV19 to TRBJ2-1, with 7 bases fitting TRBD2. Trimming removed 3 bases from V and 4 bases from J; junction bases left unmatched: 3. The CDR3 sequence is 14 residues long. Germline lookup yields CDR1 LNHDA and CDR2 SQIVND (reference sequence). Here the CDR3 DNA reads TGTGCCAGTAGTATGGTGGGGGGGTACAATGAGCAGTTCTTC. Protein product: CASSMVGGYNEQFF.

This clone showed up just a few times. This chain connects TRBV18 to TRBJ2-1; TRBD2 aligns across 7 bases. CDR3 length: 18 residues. Germline loops: CDR1 KGHSH, CDR2 LQKENI. Unmatched junction bases numbered 18, after V lost 3 bases and J lost 7 bases. The CDR3 DNA sequence: TGTGCCAGCTCACCCCCCTGGGTGACGGAGGAGGGAGGGAATGAGCAGTTCTTC. Translated: CASSPPWVTEEGGNEQFF.

In its sample, this clone was seen a few times. The J gene is TRBJ2-5, the V gene TRBV5-1; D remains ambiguous. Between the trimmed V and J ends, which lost 4 bases and 1 base, there was a span of 11 bases. Germline V gene sequence: CDR1 SGHRS, CDR2 YFSETQ. The CDR3 totals 14 residues. The CDR3 here is CASSPREIQETQYF. The CDR3 DNA follows: TGCGCCAGCAGCCCTCGAGAGATCCAAGAGACCCAGTACTTC.

This clone ranks as medium-sized. The chain employs TRBV9 and TRBJ2-7, with 7 bases that match TRBD1. The CDR3 covers 14 residues. Germline CDR1 reads SGDLS; CDR2 reads YYNGEE. J was trimmed by 2 bases and V by 3 bases; bases with no gene match: 5. Written as DNA, the CDR3 is TGTGCCAGCAGCGCCGGGACAGAGACCTACGAGCAGTACTTC. Protein: CASSAGTETYEQYF.